The clone carrying this T cell receptor beta chain was observed many times. The target antigen is unknown. The V and J ends lost 1 base and 1 base respectively, with 7 bases between them. This CDR3 has 15 residues. Germline CDR1 is SGHDN and CDR2 is FVKESK. The data belong to a study of read filtering for tumor transcriptome and immune sequencing. Findings of the study overall: RNA-seq captured clonotypes less deeply and reliably than IR-seq.

Molecular barcoded adaptors covering alpha/delta and beta/gamma chains were used on 400 to 450 ng RNA. One entry per CDR3 protein, called by TCRdb with MiXCR from the reads. The table has roughly 60,000 distinct CDR3 sequences, under 25% seen once. The chain is built from TRBV14 and TRBJ1-4, with D unclear. This TCR was recovered from a donor aged 40 or older with multiple myeloma. The sample comprised a population of CD138-negative cells sorted from bone marrow. The CDR3 sequence: CASSQGRETNEKLFF. The CDR3 nucleotides read TGTGCCAGCAGCCAAGGCCGGGAAACTAATGAAAAACTGTTTTTT. Combining the CDR3 with reference TRBV14 and TRBJ1-4 gives the whole variable domain EAGVTQFPSHSVIEKGQTVTLRCDPISGHDNLYWYRRVMGKEIKFLLHFVKESKQDESGMPNNRFLAERTGGTYSTLKVQPAELEDSGVYFCASSQGRETNEKLFFGSGTQLSVL.